Sequencing of this TCR beta chain was carried out in a study of CD8 T cell repertoires and HIV-1 epitope variants. The wider study: Enriched T cells were co-cultured with equal numbers of autologous T cell-negative antigen-presenting cells.

This CDR3 is 14 amino acids long. V lost 5 bases, J lost 4 bases, and 14 bases lay in between. The germline V gene has CDR1 SGHTA and CDR2 FQGNSA. To note about this clone: The antigen is undetermined.

Using immunoSEQ multiplex PCR, the repertoire was profiled, and TCRdb retains in-frame clones only, with some absent. The data show 4,000 to 6,000 clones, with under 70% seen just once and roughly 40% held by the top ten. This receptor was obtained from a male donor with HIV. The chain has TRBV7-2 and TRBJ1-2; possible D gene TRBD1, 5 bases. Specimen: cultured CD8+ T cells derived from PBMCs. The CDR3 reads CASSPRAGTYGYTF. CDR3 DNA sequence: TGTGCCAGCAGCCCACGTGCCGGGACCTATGGCTACACCTTC.